This T cell receptor (beta chain) was obtained from a study of cytomegalovirus exposure and HLA in healthy donors. Whole-study results and caveats: Highly shared sequence variants in one cluster were likely a sequencing artifact. With DRB1 most and HLA-C fewest, TCR association rates differed between HLA loci in a later analysis. Among the most significant clusters, several appeared linked to common viral pathogens in a later analysis.

Primers: 60 Vbeta forward and 13 Jbeta reverse. The method was immunoSEQ multiplex PCR; TCRdb's version includes in-frame clones alone and lacks a portion of them. The table records about 140,000 clones, roughly 9.7% of them present only once. CDR1 is SNHLY, CDR2 FYNNEI, per germline. CDR3 length: 15 amino acids. Trimming cost V 6 bases and J 0 bases, with 12 bases left between them. As to this clone: Its specificity is not known.

V is TRBV2 and J is TRBJ2-1; no firm D call. What was sequenced was PBMCs. This clonotype was sampled from a man over 45 in good health and CMV-seronegative. CDR3 residues: CASRHIIPSYNEQFF. DNA for the CDR3: TGTGCCAGCAGACACATCATCCCCTCCTACAATGAGCAGTTCTTC.